This T cell receptor (beta chain) was identified in a study of neurological immune-mediated disorders. Study findings and constraints: HTLV-1-associated myelopathy displayed the greatest TCR clonal expansion, and multiple sclerosis exhibited the smallest, lower than that of healthy controls.

V lost 4 bases to trimming and J lost 0 bases; unmatched junction nucleotides: 6. Germline lookup yields CDR1 MGHRA and CDR2 YSYEKL. This CDR3 comprises 16 residues. Synthesis of cDNA was performed by 5'RACE using 10-nucleotide random UMIs. MiXCR, run by TCRdb on the 5' RACE reads, gives a single entry per CDR3 protein. The table shows tens of thousands of distinct CDR3 sequences, with over 9% occurring only once. This clonotype has a count of ten or more. Its target is not known. The specimen was PBMCs. The source of this sequence is a woman aged 40 to 50 with HTLV-1-associated myelopathy (HAM/TSP). The chain carries TRBV4-1 and TRBJ2-5; 9 bases match TRBD2. The CDR3 DNA is TGCGCCAGCAGCCCTAACTTAGCGGGGGACCAAGAGACCCAGTACTTC. Amino acids: CASSPNLAGDQETQYF.